One sample yielded the 17 T cell receptor beta chains listed below, sequenced in a study of blood T cell repertoires in COVID-19. Here immunoSEQ multiplex PCR was the method, and the copy in TCRdb shows in-frame clones only, minus some. Of some 180,000 clones in the sample, approximately 91% are singletons; the top ten hold roughly 4.5%. The material sequenced was peripheral blood. The origin of the receptors is a man younger than 35 with COVID-19, enrolled during active disease.

The chain employs TRBV9 and TRBJ2-2, with D perhaps TRBD2 (5 bases). The CDR3 extends over 17 amino acids. CDR1 and CDR2 (germline): SGDLS, YYNGEE. The V and J ends lost 2 bases and 7 bases respectively, with 21 bases between them. The chain's CDR3 is CASSVPRDGGGIGELFF. The CDR3 nucleotides are TGTGCCAGCAGCGTCCCCCGAGATGGTGGAGGTATCGGGGAGCTGTTTTTT.

V gene TRBV27 combines with J gene TRBJ1-6; D perhaps matches TRBD1 (6 bases). V lost 5 bases and J 4 bases, leaving 12 bases between the germline ends. From germline, CDR1 is MNHEY and CDR2 SMNVEV (reference sequence). The CDR3 length is 15 residues. CDR3 sequence: CASSRPTGYNSPLHF. The CDR3, as DNA: TGTGCCAGCAGTCGACCGACAGGATATAATTCACCCCTCCACTTT.

This rearrangement joins TRBV28 to TRBJ2-7, with 8 nucleotides matching TRBD1. This CDR3 comprises 14 residues. Germline CDR1 is MDHEN and CDR2 is SYDVKM. The junction had 5 bases not matched to a gene; V was cut back by 5 bases and J by 2 bases. Written as DNA, the CDR3 is TGTGCCAGCAGTCTACTGACAGGGGCCTACGAGCAGTACTTC. It translates to CASSLLTGAYEQYF.

This clone has just one count. The rearrangement joins TRBV5-1 to TRBJ2-1; D perhaps matches TRBD1 (8 bases). The V end lost 0 bases, the J end lost 3 bases, and 13 bases lay between the germline ends. CDR3 length: 16 amino acids. Germline V gene lookup returns CDR1 SGHRS and CDR2 YFSETQ. CDR3: CASSLATGGVYNEQFF. The CDR3 nucleotides read TGCGCCAGCAGCTTGGCTACAGGGGGGGTCTACAATGAGCAGTTCTTC.

V gene TRBV18 combines with J gene TRBJ2-2, with D uncertain. Trimming stripped 0 bases from V and 3 bases from J, with 8 bases between. Germline lookup yields CDR1 KGHSH and CDR2 LQKENI. The CDR3 covers 15 residues. The CDR3 region is CASSPPFPDTGELFF. CDR3 nucleotides: TGTGCCAGCTCACCACCGTTTCCCGACACCGGGGAGCTGTTTTTT. Together with reference TRBV18 and TRBJ2-2, the CDR3 gives the full variable domain: NAGVMQNPRHLVRRRGQEARLRCSPMKGHSHVYWYRQLPEEGLKFMVYLQKENIIDESGMPKERFSAEFPKEGPSILRIQQVVRGDSAAYFCASSPPFPDTGELFFGEGSRLTVL.

The chain combines TRBV28 with TRBJ2-2, with 7 positions matching TRBD2. V lost 1 base to trimming and J lost 7 bases; unmatched junction nucleotides: 3. The CDR3 has 14 amino acids. Germline V gene sequence: CDR1 MDHEN, CDR2 SYDVKM. CDR3 nucleotides: TGTGCCAGCAGTTTATATGCGGGAGACGGGGAGCTGTTTTTT. Its translation: CASSLYAGDGELFF.

On this clone: Additional DNA sequences in this sample encode the identical CDR3. J is TRBJ2-5 and V is TRBV6-2 or TRBV6-3, with D tentatively TRBD1 (6 bases). V was pared by 2 bases and J by 0 bases, with 7 bases between. Per germline, CDR1 MNHEY and CDR2 SVGEGT. The CDR3 is made up of 14 amino acids. DNA of the CDR3: TGTGCCAGCAGTTACGAGGGGGACCAAGAGACCCAGTACTTC. Amino acids: CASSYEGDQETQYF.

V is TRBV7-2 and J is TRBJ1-1; possible D gene TRBD1, 6 bases. Germline CDR1 SGHTA, CDR2 FQGNSA. This CDR3 is built from 14 residues. The V gene lost 1 base and the J gene lost 1 base, with 7 bases spanning the gap. CDR3 sequence reads: CASSLGRGNTEAFF. The CDR3 bases are TGTGCCAGCAGCTTAGGCAGGGGGAACACTGAAGCTTTCTTT.

This chain joins TRBV11-2 and TRBJ2-2; maybe TRBD2 (6 bases). This CDR3 has 16 amino acids. V was clipped by 1 base and J by 1 base, with 10 bases between them. Germline-derived CDR1 and CDR2 are SGHAT and FQNNGV. CDR3 in amino acids: CASSLAEGLNTGELFF. CDR3 nucleotides: TGTGCCAGCAGCTTAGCCGAGGGACTGAACACCGGGGAGCTGTTTTTT.

The chain employs TRBV19 and TRBJ2-1, with 8 positions matching TRBD2. V was pared by 6 bases and J by 2 bases, with 0 bases of the junction left unmatched. Per the germline V gene, CDR1 is LNHDA and CDR2 is SQIVND (reference sequence). CDR3 length equals 13 residues. The CDR3 coding sequence is TGTGCCAGTAGAGCGGGAGCCTACAATGAGCAGTTCTTC. Its translation: CASRAGAYNEQFF. Looking up the rest from reference TRBV19 and TRBJ2-1 gives the full variable domain: DGGITQSPKYLFRKEGQNVTLSCEQNLNHDAMYWYRQDPGQGLRLIYYSQIVNDFQKGDIAEGYSVSREKKESFPLTVTSAQKNPTAFYLCASRAGAYNEQFFGPGTRLTVL.

The chain combines TRBV6-6 with TRBJ2-2; the D is unclear. Germline-derived CDR1 and CDR2 are MNHNY and SVGAGI (reference sequence). V was trimmed by 0 bases and J by 8 bases, leaving 4 bases between them. The CDR3 has 12 residues. The CDR3 is CASSYSPGELFF. The DNA of the CDR3 is TGTGCCAGCAGTTACTCCCCTGGGGAGCTGTTTTTT.

The chain combines TRBV4-3 with TRBJ2-3; 8 bases agree with TRBD1. This CDR3 spans 16 amino acids. Per the germline V gene, CDR1 is LGHNA and CDR2 is YSLEER. The J segment lost 0 bases and the V segment lost 1 base, leaving 3 bases of the junction unmatched. CDR3 sequence reads: CASSQGTGISTDTQYF. CDR3 coding DNA: TGCGCCAGCAGCCAAGGGACAGGGATTAGCACAGATACGCAGTATTTT.

This chain uses TRBV24-1 with TRBJ2-1; possibly TRBD2 for D (5 bases). In germline, CDR1 is KGHDR, CDR2 SFDVKD. The CDR3 has 13 residues. The ends were cut back, 4 bases at V and 8 bases at J, with 11 bases in the middle. The CDR3 here is CATSDQTSDEQFF. CDR3 in DNA: TGTGCCACCAGTGACCAAACTAGTGATGAGCAGTTCTTC.

The chain recombines TRBV10-3 with TRBJ2-3, with 10 bases matching TRBD1. The CDR3 length is 13 residues. CDR1 is ENHRY and CDR2 is SYGVKD in the germline V gene. J lost 3 bases, V lost 8 bases, and 2 bases had no gene match. DNA for the CDR3: TGTGCCATCGGGGGACAGGGGACAGATACGCAGTATTTT. Amino acids: CAIGGQGTDTQYF.

The chain is built from TRBV12-3 or TRBV12-4 and TRBJ2-7; D is uncertain. This CDR3 contains 12 residues. Trimming shortened V by 5 bases and J by 3 bases, and 8 bases separated the two germline ends. The CDR3 nucleotides read TGTGCCAGCAGTGAGAGTAGCTACGAGCAGTACTTC. This translates into CASSESSYEQYF.

This clone was picked up one time. This chain connects TRBV9 to TRBJ2-5; D might be TRBD1 (6 bases). The V end was cut by 3 bases, the J end by 4 bases, with 19 bases between. CDR3 length: 16 residues. Germline assignment: CDR1 SGDLS and CDR2 YYNGEE. The CDR3 sequence: CASSGWVGGVGETQYF. CDR3 in DNA: TGTGCCAGCAGCGGATGGGTAGGGGGAGTAGGAGAGACCCAGTACTTC.

The rearrangement uses TRBV27 and TRBJ2-3; D ambiguous. The germline gives CDR1 MNHEY, CDR2 SMNVEV (reference sequence). V shed 2 bases and J shed 5 bases, with 11 bases lying between them. The CDR3 is 14 amino acids. As DNA, the CDR3 is TGTGCCAGCAGTTTAAGAGGAGTAAAAGATACGCAGTATTTT. Translated, it gives CASSLRGVKDTQYF.